The TCR beta chain described here comes from a study of blood T cell repertoires in COVID-19. The CDR3 contains 15 residues. Germline assignment: CDR1 MNHEY and CDR2 SMNVEV (reference sequence). With V trimmed by 5 bases and J by 6 bases, 11 bases remained unmatched. Only in-frame clones appear in the TCRdb table, and some are missing; sequencing was by immunoSEQ multiplex PCR. This table holds 360,000 or so clones, more than 85% found once. V gene TRBV27 combines with J gene TRBJ2-3, with 7 bases aligning to TRBD1. Sequencing was performed on PBMCs or T cells enriched from blood (not recorded which). The TCR sequence derives from a woman aged 25 to 45 who had recovered from COVID-19. In DNA form, the CDR3 reads TGTGCCAGCAGTACGGGACAGCGAGACGTGGATACGCAGTATTTT. Residues: CASSTGQRDVDTQYF.